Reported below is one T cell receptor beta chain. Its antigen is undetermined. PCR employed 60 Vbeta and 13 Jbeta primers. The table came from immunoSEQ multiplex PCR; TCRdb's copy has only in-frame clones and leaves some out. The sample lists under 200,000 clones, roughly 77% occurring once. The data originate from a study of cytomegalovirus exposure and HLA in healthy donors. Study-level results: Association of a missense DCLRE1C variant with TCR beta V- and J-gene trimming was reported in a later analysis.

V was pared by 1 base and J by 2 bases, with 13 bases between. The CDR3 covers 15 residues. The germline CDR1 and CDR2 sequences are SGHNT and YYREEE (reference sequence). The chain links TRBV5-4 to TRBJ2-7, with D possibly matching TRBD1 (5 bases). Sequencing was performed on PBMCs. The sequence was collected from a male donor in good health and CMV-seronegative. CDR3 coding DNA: TGTGCCAGCAGCTTGAAGCAGGGCCCTACCTACGAGCAGTACTTC. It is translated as CASSLKQGPTYEQYF.